The present T cell receptor beta chain was sequenced within a study of radiotherapy plus CTLA-4 blockade in lung cancer. Whole-study context: Overall, approximately 19% of patients showed an objective response, while over 25% attained disease control. Overall study results and limits: Blood-borne expansion of tumor-derived TCR clones followed radiotherapy plus ipilimumab. Per reports, early blood T cell clone dynamics, plus interferon-beta, forecast response most strongly.

Comment on this clone: What it binds is not known.

Some clones are missing from TCRdb's copy, which holds only in-frame ones; the method was immunoSEQ multiplex PCR. Found here are about 80,000 clones, under 80% of them singletons; the top ten hold roughly 23%. Chemo-refractory metastatic non-small-cell lung cancer patients underwent focal radiation alongside CTLA-4 blockade with ipilimumab. CDR3 length: 15 amino acids. From germline, CDR1 is MNHNS and CDR2 SASEGT. V was clipped by 4 bases and J by 0 bases; unmatched bases: 5. The chain uses TRBV6-1 and TRBJ1-2; 7 bases match TRBD1. The sequence was obtained from a human donor with non-small cell lung cancer whose response to radiotherapy plus ipilimumab could not be evaluated. Some clones in this sample may be carry-over from other donors' samples. The sample was peripheral blood, taken from a patient treated with radiotherapy plus ipilimumab. CDR3: CASSATGTANYGYTF. CDR3 coding DNA: TGTGCCAGCAGTGCCACCGGGACAGCTAACTATGGCTACACCTTC.